Below, one T cell receptor (beta chain) is given with its context. Original methodology: Reference gene primer amplification in the assay estimated nucleated cell counts. Using immunoSEQ multiplex PCR, the repertoire was profiled, and TCRdb retains in-frame clones only, with some absent. That table gives V, J and clone size, and the DNA gave D and trimming. The table shows 20,000 or so clones, with 86% occurring only once. The data originate from a study of blood T cell repertoires in COVID-19. In the study overall: Material from acute and convalescent COVID-19 was sourced from the United States, Italy and Spain. Sources were T cells, B-cell-depleted T cells, or PBMCs; the material itself was cDNA or gDNA.

V was trimmed by 0 bases and J by 7 bases, leaving 10 bases between them. CDR1 SGHDT and CDR2 YYEEEE come from the germline V gene. The CDR3 has 14 amino acids. The V gene is TRBV5-6, the J gene TRBJ1-4; D is ambiguous. The TCR comes from a man aged 45 to 65 with active COVID-19. Sequenced input: peripheral blood. The CDR3 loop is CASSLATGVEKLFF. CDR3 nucleotide sequence: TGTGCCAGCAGCTTGGCCACCGGGGTTGAAAAACTGTTTTTT.